A selection of T cell receptor beta chains follows, all from one sample in a study of T cell responses to AZD1222 COVID-19 vaccine. The method was immunoSEQ multiplex PCR; TCRdb's version includes in-frame clones alone and lacks a portion of them. The sample lists about 100,000 clones, 85% to 90% occurring once. The specimen was peripheral blood, collected on day 0 of AZD1222 vaccination. The receptors come from an adult in good health. CDR3s include the opening cysteine and the closing phenylalanine or tryptophan. A D gene is named only where the DNA matches it firmly. A row's size may be missing; if present it is once, few, many or a size class.

V,size,J,D,DNA,CDR3
TRBV28,.,TRBJ2-6,.,TGTGCCAGCAGTTTCCTCGGCGCGACTGGGGCCAACGTCCTGACTTTC,CASSFLGATGANVLTF
TRBV10-3,.,TRBJ2-2,.,TGTGCCATCAGTGAGCCGGCCCGGACAGCGAACACCGGGGAGCTGTTTTTT,CAISEPARTANTGELFF
TRBV19,few,TRBJ2-7,TRBD1,TGTGCCAGTAGTATATTGGACAGGGGTGGGGAGCAGTACTTC,CASSILDRGGEQYF
TRBV3-1/TRBV3-2,once,TRBJ2-2,.,TGTGCCAGCAGCCAAGTCAGGGCTCCGAACACCGGGGAGCTGTTTTTT,CASSQVRAPNTGELFF
TRBV30,.,TRBJ1-4,TRBD1,TGTGCCTGGAGTGCGATCGGGACAGCTAATGAAAAACTGTTTTTT,CAWSAIGTANEKLFF
TRBV5-1,.,TRBJ2-7,TRBD2,TGCGCCAGCAGCCGAGGGCGGGAGGGAACCTACGAGCAGTACTTC,CASSRGREGTYEQYF
TRBV7-9,.,TRBJ1-1,.,TGTGCCAGCAGCCTGGTCTCTTCTGAAGCTTTCTTT,CASSLVSSEAFF
TRBV3-1/TRBV3-2,once,TRBJ1-3,.,TGTGCCAGCAGCCAAGACAATGACTCTGGAAACACCATATATTTT,CASSQDNDSGNTIYF
TRBV7-8,.,TRBJ2-7,TRBD2,TGTGCCAGCAGCCCTCCGGGACTAGCTCTCCACGAGCAGTACTTC,CASSPPGLALHEQYF
TRBV4-1,few,TRBJ1-4,.,TGCGCCAGCAGCCCGAGAGTGGGCACTACTAATGAAAAACTGTTTTTT,CASSPRVGTTNEKLFF
TRBV2,few,TRBJ1-2,.,TGTGCCAGCAGTGAACAGGGGCAGCCTGGCTACACCTTC,CASSEQGQPGYTF
TRBV6-5,.,TRBJ1-1,.,TGTGCCAGCAGTTTCCAACAAGGTGAAGCTTTCTTT,CASSFQQGEAFF
TRBV10-3,few,TRBJ2-7,TRBD1,TGTGCCATCCAGGGACAGACCTACGAGCAGTACTTC,CAIQGQTYEQYF
TRBV9,.,TRBJ1-2,.,TGTGCCAGCAGCGTAGGGCGGGCGGATGGCTACACCTTC,CASSVGRADGYTF
TRBV6-6,.,TRBJ1-5,.,TGTGCCAGCAAGACAGGCAGTGAGCCCCAGCATTTT,CASKTGSEPQHF
TRBV2,.,TRBJ2-7,.,TGTGCCAGCAGTGTCAATTCCCAGGGCGAGCAGTACTTC,CASSVNSQGEQYF
TRBV3-1/TRBV3-2,.,TRBJ1-1,TRBD1,TGTGCCAGCACCAGAACGAGGGGGCTGACGAACACTGAAGCTTTCTTT,CASTRTRGLTNTEAFF
TRBV24-1,.,TRBJ1-4,.,TGTGCCACCAGTGATCTGAATGAAAAACTGTTTTTT,CATSDLNEKLFF
TRBV10-3,.,TRBJ1-1,.,TGTGCCATCAGTGATATGAACACTGAAGCTTTCTTT,CAISDMNTEAFF
TRBV5-1,.,TRBJ2-1,TRBD2,TGCGCCAGCAGCCTCACGAAGCGGGGATCAGACAATGAGCAGTTCTTC,CASSLTKRGSDNEQFF
TRBV5-1,.,TRBJ1-2,.,TGCGCCAGCAGCTTTGTAGGAGATAGCGTCTATGGCTACACCTTC,CASSFVGDSVYGYTF
TRBV6-5,.,TRBJ1-1,TRBD1,TGTGCCAGCATCGACGGACAGGGTAGGACTGAAGCTTTCTTT,CASIDGQGRTEAFF
TRBV5-1,.,TRBJ2-1,.,TGCGCCAGCAGCTTGGAGCCGGGAGTTCACAATGAGCAGTTCTTC,CASSLEPGVHNEQFF
TRBV11-2,.,TRBJ1-2,.,TGTGCCAGCAGTTTTACAGACAACTATGGCTACACCTTC,CASSFTDNYGYTF
TRBV11-3,.,TRBJ1-3,.,TGTGCCAGCAGCTTAGCCGGACGGCACTCTGGAAACACCATATATTTT,CASSLAGRHSGNTIYF
TRBV6-5,once,TRBJ1-2,.,TGTGCCAGCAGCAGAAATAACTATGGCTACACCTTC,CASSRNNYGYTF
TRBV5-8,.,TRBJ2-1,.,TGTGCCAGCAACCATCAACGTCAGGATGAGCAGTTCTTC,CASNHQRQDEQFF
TRBV7-9,once,TRBJ1-1,.,TGTGCCAGCAGCGGACCAGGGCGGGCTTTCTTT,CASSGPGRAFF
TRBV6-6,many,TRBJ2-2,TRBD1,TGTGCCAGCAAGACAGGGGGCGAAATGACCGGGGAGCTGTTTTTT,CASKTGGEMTGELFF
TRBV5-1,.,TRBJ2-1,TRBD2,TGCGCCAGCAGCTTGGGAGGGAGGGCGAACAATGAGCAGTTCTTC,CASSLGGRANNEQFF
TRBV18,.,TRBJ2-6,.,TGTGCCAGCTCACGCCTAAACCCAAGGGGTAACGGGTTTGCTGGGGCCAACGTCCTGACTTTC,CASSRLNPRGNGFAGANVLTF
TRBV7-9,many,TRBJ1-6,.,TGTGCCAGCAGCTTAGGCAGGGATAATTCACCCCTCCACTTT,CASSLGRDNSPLHF
TRBV4-1,.,TRBJ2-1,.,TGCGCCAGCAGCCAAGTCGAGGGGTTCAATGAGCAGTTCTTC,CASSQVEGFNEQFF
TRBV7-8,.,TRBJ1-1,.,TGTGCCAGCAGCTTAGCGGAGGACACTGAAGCTTTCTTT,CASSLAEDTEAFF
TRBV27,.,TRBJ1-1,.,TGTGCCAGCGGACGGGGAGGGGACACTGAAGCTTTCTTT,CASGRGGDTEAFF
TRBV6-5,.,TRBJ1-1,.,TGTGCCAGCAGTTACGAGGGGGGGGGCACTGAAGCTTTCTTT,CASSYEGGGTEAFF
TRBV5-8,.,TRBJ1-5,TRBD1,TGTGCCAGCAGCCGGGGACAGTACAATCAGCCCCAGCATTTT,CASSRGQYNQPQHF
TRBV10-1,.,TRBJ1-1,.,TGCGCCAGCAGTGAGAGAGGGGGCACTGAAGCTTTCTTT,CASSERGGTEAFF
TRBV10-1,.,TRBJ1-1,.,TGCGCCAGCAGTGATGCTCAGCTCAACACTGAAGCTTTCTTT,CASSDAQLNTEAFF
TRBV30,.,TRBJ1-4,TRBD1,TGTGCCTGGAGTCGAACAGGGGCTCAAGAAAAACTGTTTTTT,CAWSRTGAQEKLFF
TRBV14,.,TRBJ2-1,TRBD1,TGTGCCAGCAGCCACCCCACCTGGGGCAGGGGGAATCCAAATGAGCAGTTCTTC,CASSHPTWGRGNPNEQFF
TRBV3-1/TRBV3-2,.,TRBJ2-1,TRBD2,TGTGCCAGCAGCCAAGATTCGGGGGGGGCACGGAATGAGCAGTTCTTC,CASSQDSGGARNEQFF
TRBV7-3,.,TRBJ1-6,.,TGTGCCAGCAGCGGGACCGCGGAGGCACCCCTCCACTTT,CASSGTAEAPLHF
TRBV5-8,once,TRBJ2-1,.,TGTGCCAGCAGCTTGGCCGGGAGCTCCTACAATGAGCAGTTCTTC,CASSLAGSSYNEQFF
TRBV19,.,TRBJ1-5,TRBD1,TGTGCCAGTAATTGGGCAGGGGGCCCTCAGCCCCAGCATTTT,CASNWAGGPQPQHF
TRBV28,.,TRBJ1-3,.,TGTGCCAGCAGTAACCCGGGGGGTTACTCTGGAAACACCATATATTTT,CASSNPGGYSGNTIYF
TRBV10-3,.,TRBJ1-4,.,TGTGCCATCAGTGAAAATGAGGGGATTAAAAATGAAAAACTGTTTTTT,CAISENEGIKNEKLFF
TRBV4-2,.,TRBJ1-2,TRBD1,TGTGCCAGCAGCCAACCACCGGGGACAGGGGACTATGGCTACACCTTC,CASSQPPGTGDYGYTF
TRBV12-3/TRBV12-4,.,TRBJ1-2,.,TGTGCCAGCAGCCCGGGAAGGGTTGATGGCTACACCTTC,CASSPGRVDGYTF
TRBV18,few,TRBJ2-3,TRBD2,TGTGCCAGCTTACCAGCGGGGGGCCCGCCGGGGACGCAGTATTTT,CASLPAGGPPGTQYF
TRBV5-1,once,TRBJ1-2,TRBD1,TGCGCCAGCGGGGACAGGGGCGGCTACACCTTC,CASGDRGGYTF
TRBV2,.,TRBJ1-4,TRBD1,TGTGCCAGCAGTTACAGGGGGGATAAACTGTTTTTT,CASSYRGDKLFF